This T cell receptor (beta chain) emerged from a study of cytotoxic CD8 clonotypes in ibrutinib-treated CLL. Study details: Sequenced samples delivered averages of roughly 250,000 productive templates and roughly 100,000 productive rearrangements. Study-wide points: Sampling of sustained-remission and progressing patients occurred at differing times.

Turning to this clone: Its cognate antigen is unknown.

Here immunoSEQ multiplex PCR was the method, and the copy in TCRdb shows in-frame clones only, minus some. Altogether nearly 300,000 clones are present, approximately 76% being singletons, with the ten largest covering about 5.3%. Germline-derived CDR1 and CDR2 are SNHLY and FYNNEI. Trimming cost V 2 bases and J 5 bases; bases outside gene matches: 10. This CDR3 is built from 17 residues. This clonotype was obtained from a human donor with chronic lymphocytic leukemia. The source material was PBMCs, sampled at disease progression, from a patient treated with ibrutinib. This chain uses TRBV2 with TRBJ2-5; 11 nucleotides match TRBD2. The DNA for the CDR3 is TGTGCCAGCAGTGAACGGAGGGCTAGCGGGGGGCAGGAGACCCAGTACTTC. The encoded protein is CASSERRASGGQETQYF.